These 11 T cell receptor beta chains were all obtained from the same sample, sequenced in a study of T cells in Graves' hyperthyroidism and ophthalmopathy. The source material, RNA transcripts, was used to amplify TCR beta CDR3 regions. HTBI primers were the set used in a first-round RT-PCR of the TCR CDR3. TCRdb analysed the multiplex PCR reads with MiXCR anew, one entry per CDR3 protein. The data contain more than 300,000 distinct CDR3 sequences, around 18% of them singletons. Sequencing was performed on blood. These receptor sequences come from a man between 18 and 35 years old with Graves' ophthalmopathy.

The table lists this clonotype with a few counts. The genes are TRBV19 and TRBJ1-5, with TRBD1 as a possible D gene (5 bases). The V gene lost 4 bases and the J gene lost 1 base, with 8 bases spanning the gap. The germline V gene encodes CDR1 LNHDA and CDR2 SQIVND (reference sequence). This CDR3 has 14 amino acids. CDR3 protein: CASSTGGSNQPQHF. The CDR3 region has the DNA TGTGCCAGTAGTACCGGGGGGAGCAATCAGCCCCAGCATTTT.

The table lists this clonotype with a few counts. This chain's CDR3 is CASSDSYNQPQHF. The CDR3 DNA is TGCGCCAGCAGTGACAGTTATAATCAGCCCCAGCATTTT. The chain is built from TRBV10-2 and TRBJ1-5; D not resolved. V shed 3 bases and J shed 4 bases, with 7 bases lying between them. Germline V gene lookup returns CDR1 WSHSY and CDR2 SAAADI. The CDR3 covers 13 residues.

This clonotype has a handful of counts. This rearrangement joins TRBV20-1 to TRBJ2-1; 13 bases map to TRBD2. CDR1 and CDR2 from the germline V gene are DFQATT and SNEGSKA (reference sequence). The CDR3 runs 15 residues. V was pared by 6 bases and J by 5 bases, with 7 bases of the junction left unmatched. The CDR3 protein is CSAPRTSGGDNEQFF. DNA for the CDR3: TGCAGTGCGCCTAGGACTAGCGGGGGAGACAATGAGCAGTTCTTC.

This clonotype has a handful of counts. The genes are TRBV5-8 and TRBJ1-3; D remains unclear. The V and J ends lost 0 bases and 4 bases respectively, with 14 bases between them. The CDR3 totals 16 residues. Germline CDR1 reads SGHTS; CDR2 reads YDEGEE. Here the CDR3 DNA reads TGTGCCAGCAGCTTGGGGGGTACAGCCGGCGGAAACACCATATATTTT. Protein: CASSLGGTAGGNTIYF.

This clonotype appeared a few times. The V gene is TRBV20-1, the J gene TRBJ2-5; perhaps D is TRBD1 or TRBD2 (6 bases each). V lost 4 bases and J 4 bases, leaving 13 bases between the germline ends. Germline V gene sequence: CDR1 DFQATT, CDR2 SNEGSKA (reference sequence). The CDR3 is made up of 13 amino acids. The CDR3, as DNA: TGCAGTGCTAACCCGGGGGCAGGAGAGACCCAGTACTTC. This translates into CSANPGAGETQYF.

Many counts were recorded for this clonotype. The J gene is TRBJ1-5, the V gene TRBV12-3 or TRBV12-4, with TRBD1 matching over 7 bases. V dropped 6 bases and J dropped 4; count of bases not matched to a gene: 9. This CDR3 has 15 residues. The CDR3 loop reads CASSKTGTDNQPQHF. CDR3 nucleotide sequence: TGTGCCAGCAGCAAAACCGGGACAGATAATCAGCCCCAGCATTTT.

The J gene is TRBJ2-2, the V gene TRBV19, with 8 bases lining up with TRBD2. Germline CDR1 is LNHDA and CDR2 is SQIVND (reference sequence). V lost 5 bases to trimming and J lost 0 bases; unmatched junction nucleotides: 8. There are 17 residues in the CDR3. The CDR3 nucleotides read TGTGCCAGTAGTGCTATACTAGCGGCACCGAACACCGGGGAGCTGTTTTTT. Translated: CASSAILAAPNTGELFF.

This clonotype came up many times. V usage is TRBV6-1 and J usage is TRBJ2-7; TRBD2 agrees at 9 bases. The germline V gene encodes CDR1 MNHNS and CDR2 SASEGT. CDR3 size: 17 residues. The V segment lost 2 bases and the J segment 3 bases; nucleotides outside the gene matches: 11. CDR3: CASSERSGGGAFYEQYF. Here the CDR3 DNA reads TGTGCCAGCAGTGAACGGTCGGGCGGGGGGGCCTTCTACGAGCAGTACTTC.

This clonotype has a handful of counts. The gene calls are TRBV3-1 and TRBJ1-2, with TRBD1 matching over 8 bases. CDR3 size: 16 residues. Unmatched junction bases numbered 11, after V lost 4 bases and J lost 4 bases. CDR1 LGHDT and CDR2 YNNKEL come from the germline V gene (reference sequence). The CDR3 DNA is TGTGCCAGCAGCCGTGCCCGGACAGGGCGAAGCTATGGCTACACCTTC. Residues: CASSRARTGRSYGYTF. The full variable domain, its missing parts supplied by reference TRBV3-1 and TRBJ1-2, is DTAVSQTPKYLVTQMGNDKSIKCEQNLGHDTMYWYKQDSKKFLKIMFSYNNKELIINETVPNRFSPKSPDKAHLNLHINSLELGDSAVYFCASSRARTGRSYGYTFGSGTRLTVV.

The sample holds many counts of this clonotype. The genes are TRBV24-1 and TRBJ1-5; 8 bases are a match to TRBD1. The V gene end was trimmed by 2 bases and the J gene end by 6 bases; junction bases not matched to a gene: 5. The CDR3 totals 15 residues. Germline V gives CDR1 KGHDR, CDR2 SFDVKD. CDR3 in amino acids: CATSDSDRGSQPQHF. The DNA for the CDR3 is TGTGCCACCAGTGATTCCGACAGGGGAAGTCAGCCCCAGCATTTT.

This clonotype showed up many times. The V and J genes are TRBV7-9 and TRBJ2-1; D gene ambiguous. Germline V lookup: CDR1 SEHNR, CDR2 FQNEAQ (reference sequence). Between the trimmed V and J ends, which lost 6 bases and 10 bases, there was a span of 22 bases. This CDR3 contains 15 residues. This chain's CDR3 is CASSSLHMVGYEQFF. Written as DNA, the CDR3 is TGTGCCAGCAGTTCCTTGCACATGGTGGGTTACGAGCAGTTCTTC.